Shown below are 21 T cell receptor beta chains from a single sample sequenced in a study of CD8 T cells in ankylosing spondylitis. Using its own MiXCR run on the 5' RACE reads, TCRdb lists one record per CDR3 protein. The sample lists about 220,000 distinct CDR3 sequences, 8% to 11% seen once, with approximately 20% in the top ten. The sequencing sample was made of blood, either unsorted or a sorted T cell fraction (not recorded which). The receptors stem from a male donor with ankylosing spondylitis or in good health (not recorded which).

This clonotype was counted ten times or more. V and J are TRBV25-1 and TRBJ2-1; TRBD1 agrees at 7 bases. Unmatched junction bases numbered 4, after V lost 4 bases and J lost 13 bases. The germline CDR1 and CDR2 sequences are MGHDK and SYGVNS. CDR3 length: 11 residues. The DNA of the CDR3 is TGTGCCAGCAGTGCGGGACAGACCCAGTTCTTC. Its protein is CASSAGQTQFF.

This clonotype was seen many times. The chain carries TRBV7-2 and TRBJ2-7, with D perhaps TRBD2 (5 bases). Trimming shortened V by 2 bases and J by 4 bases, and 15 bases separated the two germline ends. This CDR3 spans 15 amino acids. Germline V lookup: CDR1 SGHTA, CDR2 FQGNSA. DNA of the CDR3: TGTGCCAGCAGCTTAACGGCGGGTAGAGTATACGAGCAGTACTTC. Translation gives CASSLTAGRVYEQYF.

The rearrangement links TRBV5-1 to TRBJ2-7; 7 positions match TRBD1. V gave up 0 bases and J gave up 0 bases; unmatched junction bases: 3. Germline assignment: CDR1 SGHRS and CDR2 YFSETQ. The CDR3 sequence is 15 residues long. The CDR3 here is CASSLVQGTSYEQYF. The CDR3 DNA follows: TGCGCCAGCAGCTTGGTACAGGGGACCTCCTACGAGCAGTACTTC.

This clonotype was counted at least ten times. The rearrangement links TRBV6-5 to TRBJ1-2, with 10 nucleotides matching TRBD1. V shed 4 bases and J 4 bases; nucleotides not matched to a gene: 12. The CDR3 is 17 residues long. CDR1 is MNHEY and CDR2 is SVGAGI in the germline V gene. CDR3 bases: TGTGCCAGCAGTTCGTCCGGGACAGGGGTTTTGGCCTATGGCTACACCTTC. It specifies CASSSSGTGVLAYGYTF.

This clonotype was observed many times. V is TRBV3-1 and J is TRBJ1-5; TRBD1 matches at 9 bases. The CDR3 consists of 13 residues. V gave up 6 bases and J gave up 9 bases; unmatched junction bases: 6. CDR1 is LGHDT, CDR2 YNNKEL, per germline (reference sequence). The CDR3 loop is CASSRQGGWPQHF. The CDR3 nucleotides read TGTGCCAGCAGTAGACAGGGGGGATGGCCCCAGCATTTT.

This clonotype was observed at least ten times. CDR3 DNA: TGTGCCAGCAGTTGGGGGGTCGGGGACAATGAGCAGTTCTTC. Translated: CASSWGVGDNEQFF. This chain joins TRBV12-3 or TRBV12-4 and TRBJ2-1; D is possibly TRBD2 (6 bases). CDR3 size: 14 residues. V lost 4 bases and J lost 5, with 12 bases in between.

J is TRBJ1-5 and V is TRBV30; possible D gene TRBD1, 5 bases. Germline V gives CDR1 GTSNPN, CDR2 SVGIG (reference sequence). There are 14 residues in the CDR3. The V gene lost 5 bases and the J gene lost 4 bases, with 15 bases spanning the gap. This CDR3 reads CAWQGVGRNQPQHF. The CDR3 DNA sequence: TGTGCCTGGCAGGGAGTTGGTAGAAATCAGCCCCAGCATTTT.

This sequence joins TRBV12-3 or TRBV12-4 and TRBJ1-6, with a possible D match to TRBD1 (6 bases). The CDR3 spans 15 residues. Trimming pared 3 bases from V and 7 bases from J, leaving 13 bases between. The CDR3 coding sequence is TGTGCCAGCAGTTTTGGGGGGGGGCTGAATTCACCCCTCCACTTT. This codes for CASSFGGGLNSPLHF.

This clonotype was counted ten times or more. The chain is built from TRBV20-1 and TRBJ2-5; 7 bases are shared with TRBD1. This CDR3 is built from 15 residues. Germline values: CDR1 DFQATT, CDR2 SNEGSKA (reference sequence). V dropped 5 bases and J dropped 1; count of bases not matched to a gene: 10. CDR3 nucleotides: TGCAGTGCTTGCAGGACAGGCTCCATCCAAGAGACCCAGTACTTC. Translation gives CSACRTGSIQETQYF.

This clonotype was observed a handful of times. J is TRBJ2-2 and V is TRBV30; no definite D call. CDR1 is GTSNPN and CDR2 is SVGIG in the germline V gene (reference sequence). The CDR3 length is 13 residues. The V and J ends lost 4 bases and 3 bases respectively, with 9 bases between them. The CDR3 DNA follows: TGTGCCTGGACCAGCCTCCACACCGGGGAGCTGTTTTTT. Translated, it gives CAWTSLHTGELFF.

This clonotype has just a few counts. This chain joins TRBV20-1 and TRBJ1-1, with no clear D. CDR1 is DFQATT, CDR2 SNEGSKA, per germline (reference sequence). The V gene lost 3 bases and the J gene lost 4 bases, with 18 bases spanning the gap. The CDR3 sequence is 15 residues long. The CDR3 DNA sequence: TGCAGTGCTAGGGCCCCAACAGTGAGCATCACTGAAGCTTTCTTT. This gives the protein CSARAPTVSITEAFF.

This clonotype turned up a few times. The chain is built from TRBV12-3 or TRBV12-4 and TRBJ2-7; a weak D match, TRBD2 (6 bases). The CDR3 length is 15 residues. Trimming cost V 5 bases and J 7 bases, with 21 bases left between them. Here the CDR3 reads CASSPSTSVAGEQYF. CDR3 sequence (DNA): TGTGCCAGCAGTCCCTCCACGTCGGTCGCGGGGGAGCAGTACTTC.

This clonotype was picked up a small number of times. This chain links TRBV6-5 with TRBJ2-2, with TRBD1 matching over 8 bases. Trimming removed 0 bases from V and 2 bases from J; junction bases left unmatched: 2. This CDR3 contains 16 residues. The germline CDR1 and CDR2 sequences are MNHEY and SVGAGI. The CDR3 nucleotides are TGTGCCAGCAGTTACTCGGGACAGGTTAACACCGGGGAGCTGTTTTTT. Its protein product is CASSYSGQVNTGELFF.

This clonotype was seen repeatedly, ten times or more. The chain carries TRBV5-1 and TRBJ2-2; D may correspond to TRBD1 or TRBD2 (5 bases each). This CDR3 has 14 amino acids. Between the trimmed V and J ends, which lost 5 bases and 8 bases, there was a span of 16 bases. In germline, CDR1 is SGHRS, CDR2 YFSETQ. This CDR3 is CASRWDPPAGELFF. The CDR3 DNA follows: TGCGCCAGCAGATGGGACCCCCCAGCGGGGGAGCTGTTTTTT.

The chain employs TRBV5-8 and TRBJ2-1; tentatively, D is TRBD1 or TRBD2 (5 bases each). From germline, CDR1 is SGHTS and CDR2 YDEGEE. V was trimmed by 0 bases and J by 2 bases, leaving 9 bases between them. CDR3 size: 15 residues. CDR3 protein: CASSLEGTTYNEQFF. CDR3 coding DNA: TGTGCCAGCAGCTTGGAAGGGACGACCTACAATGAGCAGTTCTTC.

This chain connects TRBV7-9 to TRBJ2-5; 11 bases fit TRBD2. Germline V CDR1 and CDR2: SEHNR, FQNEAQ (reference sequence). CDR3 length: 17 residues. Germline trimming cut 5 bases from V and 4 bases from J; bases unmatched to any gene: 12. The CDR3 sequence: CASSPGLADPGRETQYF. As DNA, the CDR3 is TGTGCCAGCAGCCCGGGACTAGCGGACCCAGGTAGAGAGACCCAGTACTTC.

This clonotype was detected many times. The chain employs TRBV20-1 and TRBJ2-7; a possible D gene is TRBD2 (5 bases). From germline, CDR1 is DFQATT and CDR2 SNEGSKA (reference sequence). V dropped 6 bases and J dropped 3 bases, with 12 bases sitting between them. CDR3 length: 12 amino acids. CDR3 bases: TGCAGTGCGGCCGGGAATTACTACGAGCAGTACTTC. Translating it yields CSAAGNYYEQYF.

At least ten counts were recorded for this clonotype. The V call is TRBV27, the J call TRBJ1-2; TRBD1 is a possible D gene (5 bases). V was trimmed by 7 bases and J by 6 bases, leaving 9 bases between them. The germline gives CDR1 MNHEY, CDR2 SMNVEV (reference sequence). The CDR3 runs to 11 residues. The CDR3 spells CASTGGNGYTF. The CDR3 DNA reads as TGTGCCAGCACGGGGGGGAATGGCTACACCTTC.

This clonotype was observed at least ten times. This chain joins TRBV20-1 and TRBJ2-1, with D uncertain. The V gene lost 3 bases and the J gene lost 8 bases, with 5 bases spanning the gap. CDR1 is DFQATT, CDR2 SNEGSKA, per germline (reference sequence). CDR3 length equals 10 residues. CDR3 nucleotides: TGCAGTGCTAGTGCGGATGAGCAGTTCTTC. Its protein is CSASADEQFF.

In its sample, this clonotype was seen many times. The chain joins TRBV5-4 to TRBJ2-3; 8 bases map to TRBD2. V trimming: 5 bases; J trimming: 6 bases; junction bases outside the gene matches: 17. The CDR3 length is 17 residues. Per the germline V gene, CDR1 is SGHNT and CDR2 is YYREEE (reference sequence). The CDR3 nucleotides are TGTGCCAGCAGTAACGAGGGACTAGGGGGGGGGATCGATACGCAGTATTTT. It specifies CASSNEGLGGGIDTQYF.

This chain links TRBV19 with TRBJ1-5, with TRBD1 as a possible D gene (6 bases). Germline V CDR1 and CDR2: LNHDA, SQIVND (reference sequence). This CDR3 comprises 14 residues. Trimming removed 5 bases from V and 6 bases from J, with 14 bases in between. The CDR3 loop reads CASSPNRVLQPQHF. The CDR3 coding sequence is TGTGCCAGTAGTCCAAACAGGGTGCTTCAGCCCCAGCATTTT.